Sequencing of this TCR beta chain was carried out in a study of vaccination effects on CD4 cells after COVID-19. At the level of the study: Samples collected post-vaccine were obtained a median of 72 days after the second dose. Broader study findings: Clonal contraction was marked in infection- and vaccine-induced clones late after vaccination.

V lost 0 bases to trimming and J lost 9 bases, with 11 bases between them. There are 13 residues in the CDR3. CDR1 is MNHNY and CDR2 is SVGAGI in the germline V gene (reference sequence). Assay used: immunoSEQ multiplex PCR; TCRdb lists only in-frame clones, some missing. The sample holds roughly 24,000 clones; 60% to 75% are singletons and the top ten take about a tenth. As to this clone: As yet, its antigen is unknown.

Before sequencing, viral peptide pools were used by the ViraFEST assay to expand antigen-specific CD4+ T cells. At the end of 10 days of culture, CD4+ T cells were isolated. BNT162b2 vaccine or mRNA-1273 vaccine was given to participants in two doses. Approximately 2.1 million PBMC were placed in each well, which was supplemented with approximately 9.9 IU/ml IL-2 and 8.5 to 10 ug/ml peptides. In the cultures, half the medium was exchanged for IL-2 medium on days 3 and 7. The sample here was CD4+ T cells from PBMCs cultured with HCoV-NL63 spike peptides, taken after COVID-19 vaccination. This sequence joins TRBV6-6 and TRBJ1-1; a weak D match, TRBD1 (6 bases). This TCR was recovered from a human donor who received a COVID-19 vaccine. The chain's CDR3 is CASSYSGRGKAFF. As DNA, the CDR3 is TGTGCCAGCAGTTACTCTGGGAGGGGGAAAGCTTTCTTT.